This T cell receptor (beta chain) was retrieved from a study of OX40 agonist ivuxolimab in advanced cancers. Study summary: Ivuxolimab, an antibody acting as an agonist of OX40 (CD134), was used to treat patients. Each dose-escalation patient presented with hepatocellular carcinoma, melanoma, renal cell or head and neck cancer.

Sequenced by immunoSEQ multiplex PCR; TCRdb stores in-frame clones only, minus some. The table lists about 35,000 clones, approximately 80% of them singletons. From germline, CDR1 is MDHEN and CDR2 SYDVKM. Trimming cost V 4 bases and J 2 bases, with 17 bases left between them. This CDR3 is 16 amino acids long. The material sequenced was CD4+ or CD8+ T cells sorted from blood, taken in a trial of the OX40 agonist ivuxolimab. The sequence came from an adult with an advanced solid tumor such as melanoma, head and neck, liver or kidney cancer. This chain links TRBV28 with TRBJ1-2; D is possibly TRBD1 (5 bases). The CDR3 region is CASSWGLDRYNYGYTF. Here the CDR3 DNA reads TGTGCCAGCAGTTGGGGCCTGGACCGTTACAACTATGGCTACACCTTC.